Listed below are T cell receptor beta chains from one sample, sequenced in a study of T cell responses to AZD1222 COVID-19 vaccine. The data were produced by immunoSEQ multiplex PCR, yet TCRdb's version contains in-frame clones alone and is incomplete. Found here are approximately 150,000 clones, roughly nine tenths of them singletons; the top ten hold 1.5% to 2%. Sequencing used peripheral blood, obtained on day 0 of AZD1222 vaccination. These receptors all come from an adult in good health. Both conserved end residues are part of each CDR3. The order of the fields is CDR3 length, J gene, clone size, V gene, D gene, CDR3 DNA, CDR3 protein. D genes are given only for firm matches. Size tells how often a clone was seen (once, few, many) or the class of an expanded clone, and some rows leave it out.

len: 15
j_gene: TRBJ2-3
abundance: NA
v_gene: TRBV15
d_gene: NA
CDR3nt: TGTGCCACCAGCAATCCGAGGGGGGCATCAGATACGCAGTATTTT
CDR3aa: CATSNPRGASDTQYF

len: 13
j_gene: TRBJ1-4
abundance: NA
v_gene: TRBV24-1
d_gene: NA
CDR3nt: TGTGCCACCAGTGATGCAACTAATGAAAAACTGTTTTTT
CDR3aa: CATSDATNEKLFF

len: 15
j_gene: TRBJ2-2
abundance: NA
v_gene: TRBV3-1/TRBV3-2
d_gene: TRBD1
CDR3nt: TGTGCCAGCAGCCAACGACAGGGTAGGACCGGGGAGCTGTTTTTT
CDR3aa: CASSQRQGRTGELFF

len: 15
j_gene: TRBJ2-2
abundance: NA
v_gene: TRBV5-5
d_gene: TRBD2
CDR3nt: TGTGCCAGCAGCTTCTACAGCGGGACCACCGGGGAGCTGTTTTTT
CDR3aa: CASSFYSGTTGELFF

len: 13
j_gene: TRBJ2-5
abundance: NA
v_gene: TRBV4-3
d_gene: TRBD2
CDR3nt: TGCGCCAGCAGCCAGAGCGGGGGGGAGACCCAGTACTTC
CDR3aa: CASSQSGGETQYF

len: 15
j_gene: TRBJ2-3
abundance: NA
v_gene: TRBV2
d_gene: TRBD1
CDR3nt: TGTGCGAGCGGACAAGGGACAGTAGGCGCAGATACGCAGTATTTT
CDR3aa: CASGQGTVGADTQYF

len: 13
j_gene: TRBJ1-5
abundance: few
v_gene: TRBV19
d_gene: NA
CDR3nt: TGTGCCAGTAGTATGTACAGGGCGACGCCCCAGCATTTT
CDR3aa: CASSMYRATPQHF

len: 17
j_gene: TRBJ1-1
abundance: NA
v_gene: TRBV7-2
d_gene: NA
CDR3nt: TGTGCCAGCAGCCCGAGAGGGCTTCCGAGGGGGAACACTGAAGCTTTCTTT
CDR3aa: CASSPRGLPRGNTEAFF

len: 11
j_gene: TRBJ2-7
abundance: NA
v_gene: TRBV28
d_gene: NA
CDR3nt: TGTGCCACCGCATGGTTCTACGAGCAGTACTTC
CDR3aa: CATAWFYEQYF

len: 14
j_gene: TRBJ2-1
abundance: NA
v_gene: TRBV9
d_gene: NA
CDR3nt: TGTGCCAGCAGCGGTCGGGGATCGGGCAATGAGCAGTTCTTC
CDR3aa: CASSGRGSGNEQFF

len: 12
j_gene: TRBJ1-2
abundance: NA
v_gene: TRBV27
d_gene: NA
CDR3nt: TGTGCCAGCGGTACTGCCATGGGTGGCTACACCTTC
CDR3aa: CASGTAMGGYTF

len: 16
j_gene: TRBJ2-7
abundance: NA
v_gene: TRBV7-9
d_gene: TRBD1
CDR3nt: TGTGCCAGCAGCTTAGTAGGACAGGGACTTACCTACGAGCAGTACTTC
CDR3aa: CASSLVGQGLTYEQYF

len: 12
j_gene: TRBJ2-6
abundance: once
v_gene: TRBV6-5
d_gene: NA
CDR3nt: TGTGCCAGCAATGCTGGGGCCAACGTCCTGACTTTC
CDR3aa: CASNAGANVLTF

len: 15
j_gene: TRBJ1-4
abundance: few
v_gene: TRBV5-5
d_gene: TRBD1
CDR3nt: TGTGCCAGCAGCTTGTCGGACAGGGGGCATGAAAAACTGTTTTTT
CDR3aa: CASSLSDRGHEKLFF

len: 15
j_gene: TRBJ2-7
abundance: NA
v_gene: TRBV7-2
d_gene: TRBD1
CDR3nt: TGTGCCAGCAGCTTAGAAACAGGGGATAGCTACGAGCAGTACTTC
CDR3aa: CASSLETGDSYEQYF

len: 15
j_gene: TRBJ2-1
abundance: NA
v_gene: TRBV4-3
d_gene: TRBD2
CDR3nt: TGCGCCCCCAGCCAAGACGGGGGGGCCTACAATGAGCAGTTCTTC
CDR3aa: CAPSQDGGAYNEQFF

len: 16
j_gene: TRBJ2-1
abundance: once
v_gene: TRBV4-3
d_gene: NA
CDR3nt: TGCGCCAGCAGCCAAGATGTACAGGGAGCCTACAATGAGCAGTTCTTC
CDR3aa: CASSQDVQGAYNEQFF

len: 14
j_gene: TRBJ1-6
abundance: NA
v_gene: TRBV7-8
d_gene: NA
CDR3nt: TGTGCCAGCAGCCTACGGGGAAATAATTCACCCCTCCACTTT
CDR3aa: CASSLRGNNSPLHF

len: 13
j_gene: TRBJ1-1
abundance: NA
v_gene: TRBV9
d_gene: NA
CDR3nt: TGTGCCAGCTCCCTGCAGATGAACACTGAAGCTTTCTTT
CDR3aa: CASSLQMNTEAFF

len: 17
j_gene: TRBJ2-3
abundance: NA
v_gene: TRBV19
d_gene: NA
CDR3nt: TGTGCCAGTAGTATAGCTCCGGTCGGTACATCCACAGATACGCAGTATTTT
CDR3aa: CASSIAPVGTSTDTQYF

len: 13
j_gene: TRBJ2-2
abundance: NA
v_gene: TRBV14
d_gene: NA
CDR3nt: TGTGCCAGCAGCCAAGTCTACACCGGGGAGCTGTTTTTT
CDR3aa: CASSQVYTGELFF

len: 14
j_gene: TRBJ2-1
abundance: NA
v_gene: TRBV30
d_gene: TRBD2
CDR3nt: TGTGCCTGGAGTACGCCTAGCGGACACAATGAGCAGTTCTTC
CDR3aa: CAWSTPSGHNEQFF

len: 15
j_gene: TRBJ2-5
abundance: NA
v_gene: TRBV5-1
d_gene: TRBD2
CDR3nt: TGCGCCAGCAGCTCCCCTCTAGCGGGAGAAGAGACCCAGTACTTC
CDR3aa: CASSSPLAGEETQYF

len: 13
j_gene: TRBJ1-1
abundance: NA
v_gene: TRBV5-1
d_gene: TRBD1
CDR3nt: TGCGCCAGCAGCTTCGACCCGGGACAGTCGTCTTTCTTT
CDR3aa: CASSFDPGQSSFF

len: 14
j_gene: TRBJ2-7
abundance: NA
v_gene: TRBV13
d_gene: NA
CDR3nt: TGTGCCAGCAGCTTAGGGGGCTCAAACTACGAGCAGTACTTC
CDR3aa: CASSLGGSNYEQYF

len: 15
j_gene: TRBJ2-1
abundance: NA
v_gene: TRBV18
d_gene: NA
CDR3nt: TGTGCCAGCTCACCACCTTTTTTGGAAAATAATGAGCAGTTCTTC
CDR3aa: CASSPPFLENNEQFF

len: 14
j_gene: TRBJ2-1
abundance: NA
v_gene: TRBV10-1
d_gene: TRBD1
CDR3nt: TGCGCCAGCGGACGGGACAGGGCTTCCAATGAGCAGTTCTTC
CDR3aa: CASGRDRASNEQFF

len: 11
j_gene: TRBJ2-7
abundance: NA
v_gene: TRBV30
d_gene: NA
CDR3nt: TGTGCCGGCGACACAGGGACCGAGCAGTACTTC
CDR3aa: CAGDTGTEQYF

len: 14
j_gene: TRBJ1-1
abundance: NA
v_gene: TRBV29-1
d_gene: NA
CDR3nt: TGCAGCGTTGCGGGCGCGGGGATGAACACTGAAGCTTTCTTT
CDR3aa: CSVAGAGMNTEAFF

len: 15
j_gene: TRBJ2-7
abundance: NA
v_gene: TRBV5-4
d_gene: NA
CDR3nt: TGTGCCAGCAGCTTGGAAGGTCCCCGCACCTACGAGCAGTACTTC
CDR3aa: CASSLEGPRTYEQYF

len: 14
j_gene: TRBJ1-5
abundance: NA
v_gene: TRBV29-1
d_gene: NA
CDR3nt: TGCAGCGTAGTTAAGGATGGCCTTGATCAGCCCCAGCATTTT
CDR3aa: CSVVKDGLDQPQHF

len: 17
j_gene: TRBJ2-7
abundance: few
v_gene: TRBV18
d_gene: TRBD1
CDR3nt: TGTGCCAGCTCACCACCGATCCAGGACAGGGACATCTACGAGCAGTACTTC
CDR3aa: CASSPPIQDRDIYEQYF

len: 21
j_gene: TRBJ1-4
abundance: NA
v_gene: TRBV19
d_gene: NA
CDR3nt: TGTGCCAGTAGTATAGATCGCGTAGAGAGGGGCAGGGATGCAACTAATGAAAAACTGTTTTTT
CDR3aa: CASSIDRVERGRDATNEKLFF

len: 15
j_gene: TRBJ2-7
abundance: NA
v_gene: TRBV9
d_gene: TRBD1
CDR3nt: TGTGCCAGCAGCGTAGAGCCGGGACAGGCCTACGAGCAGTACTTC
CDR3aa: CASSVEPGQAYEQYF

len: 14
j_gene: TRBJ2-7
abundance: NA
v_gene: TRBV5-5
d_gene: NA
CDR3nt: TGTGCCAGCAGCTTTAGTTTACAGGGCTACGAGCAGTACTTC
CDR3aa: CASSFSLQGYEQYF

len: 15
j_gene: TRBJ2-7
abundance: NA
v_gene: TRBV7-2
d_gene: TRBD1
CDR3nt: TGTGCCAGCAGCCAACAGACAGGGGAGAGCTACGAGCAGTACTTC
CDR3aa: CASSQQTGESYEQYF

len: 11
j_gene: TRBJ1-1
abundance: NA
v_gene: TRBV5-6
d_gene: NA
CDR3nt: TGTGCCAGCAGCTTTGCAGGGAGGGGTTACTTT
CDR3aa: CASSFAGRGYF

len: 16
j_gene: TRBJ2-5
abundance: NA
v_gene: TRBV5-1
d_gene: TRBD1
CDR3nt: TGCGCCAGCAGCACGCTAGAACAGGGGGTCCAAGAGACCCAGTACTTC
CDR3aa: CASSTLEQGVQETQYF

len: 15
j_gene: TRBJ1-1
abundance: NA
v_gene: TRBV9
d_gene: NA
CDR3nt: TGTGCCAGCAGCGTAGGAGGGGGGCAGGGGACTGAAGCTTTCTTT
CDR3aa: CASSVGGGQGTEAFF

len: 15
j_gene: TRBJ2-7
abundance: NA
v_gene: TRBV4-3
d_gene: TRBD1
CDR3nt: TGCGCCAGCAGCAAACGGGACAGGAGCTCCTACGAGCAGTACTTC
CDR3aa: CASSKRDRSSYEQYF

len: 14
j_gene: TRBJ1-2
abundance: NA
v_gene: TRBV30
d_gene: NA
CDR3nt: TGTGCCTGGAGGCTGCAGGGGACCCCCTATGGCTACACCTTC
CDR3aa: CAWRLQGTPYGYTF

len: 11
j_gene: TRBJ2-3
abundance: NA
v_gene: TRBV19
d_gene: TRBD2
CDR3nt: TGTGCCAGTAGGGGACCGGGACTACAGTATTTT
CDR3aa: CASRGPGLQYF

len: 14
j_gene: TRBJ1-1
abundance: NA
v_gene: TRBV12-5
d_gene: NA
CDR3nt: TGTGCTAGTGGTTTAGGGACAAGGAACACTGAAGCTTTCTTT
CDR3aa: CASGLGTRNTEAFF

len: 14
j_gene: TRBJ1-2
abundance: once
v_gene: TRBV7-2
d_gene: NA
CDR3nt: TGTGCCAGCAGCTTAGATCCCAGGGATCATGGCTACACCTTC
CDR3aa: CASSLDPRDHGYTF

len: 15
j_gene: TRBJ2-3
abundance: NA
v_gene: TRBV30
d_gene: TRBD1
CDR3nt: TGTGCCTGGAATAGGGGACAGGGGGTGACAGATACGCAATATTTT
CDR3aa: CAWNRGQGVTDTQYF

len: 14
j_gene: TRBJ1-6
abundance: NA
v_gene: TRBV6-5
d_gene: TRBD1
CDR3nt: TGTGCCAGCAACCTCGGGACAGGGGGTTCACCCCTCCACTTT
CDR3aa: CASNLGTGGSPLHF

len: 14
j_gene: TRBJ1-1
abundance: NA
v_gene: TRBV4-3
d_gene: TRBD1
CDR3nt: TGCGCCAGCAGCCGGATCAGGGGGCAGTCTGAAGCTTTCTTT
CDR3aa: CASSRIRGQSEAFF

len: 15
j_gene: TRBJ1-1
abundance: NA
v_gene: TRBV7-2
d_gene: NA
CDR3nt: TGTGCCAGCAGCCACCAGGGCATCAGGGACACTGAAGCTTTCTTT
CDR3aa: CASSHQGIRDTEAFF

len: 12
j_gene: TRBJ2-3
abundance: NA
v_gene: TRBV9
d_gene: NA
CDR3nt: TGTGCCAGCAGCTCCGACCTTGATACGCAGTATTTT
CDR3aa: CASSSDLDTQYF

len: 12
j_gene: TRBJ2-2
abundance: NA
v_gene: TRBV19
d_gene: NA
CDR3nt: TGTGCCAGTAGTATCCTCCCCGGGGAGCTGTTTTTT
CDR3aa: CASSILPGELFF

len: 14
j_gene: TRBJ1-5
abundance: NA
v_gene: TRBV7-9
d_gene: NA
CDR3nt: TGTGCCAGCAGCTGGGGCGATAGAGATCAGCCCCAGCATTTT
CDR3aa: CASSWGDRDQPQHF

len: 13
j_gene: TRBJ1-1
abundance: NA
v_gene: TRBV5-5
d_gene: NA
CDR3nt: TGTGCCAGCAGCTTACGACCGAACACTGAAGCTTTCTTT
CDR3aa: CASSLRPNTEAFF

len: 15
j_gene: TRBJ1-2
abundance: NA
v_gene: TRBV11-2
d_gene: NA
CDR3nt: TGTGCCAGCAGCTTGATTATGGGAACGAGCTATGGCTACACCTTC
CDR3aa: CASSLIMGTSYGYTF

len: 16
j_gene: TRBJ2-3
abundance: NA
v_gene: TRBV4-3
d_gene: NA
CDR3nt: TGCGCCAGCAGCCCCTCGGGACAAAGAACGGCAGATACGCAGTATTTT
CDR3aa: CASSPSGQRTADTQYF

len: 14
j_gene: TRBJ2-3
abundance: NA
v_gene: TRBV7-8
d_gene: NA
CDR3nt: TGTGCCAGCAGCCCTCGAGGTGTAACAGATACGCAGTATTTT
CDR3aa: CASSPRGVTDTQYF

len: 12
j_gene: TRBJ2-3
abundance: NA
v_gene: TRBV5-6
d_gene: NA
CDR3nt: TGTGCCAGCAGACAGGGAATAAATACGCAGTATTTT
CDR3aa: CASRQGINTQYF

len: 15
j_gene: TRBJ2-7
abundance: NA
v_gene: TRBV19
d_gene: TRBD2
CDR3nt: TGTGCCAGTAGTCGGGCTAGCGGGCCCTCCTACGAGCAGTACTTC
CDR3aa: CASSRASGPSYEQYF